Listed here are 26 T cell receptor beta chains from one sample, sequenced in a study of blood T cell repertoires in COVID-19. The data were produced by immunoSEQ multiplex PCR, yet TCRdb's version contains in-frame clones alone and is incomplete. The sample lists about 75,000 clones; roughly 90% were seen once. Input material: peripheral blood. These receptors came from a human donor in a cohort sampled during active COVID-19.

This chain uses TRBV7-6 with TRBJ2-7, with D perhaps matching TRBD2 (5 bases). CDR3 size: 13 residues. V lost 5 bases and J 0 bases, leaving 8 bases between the germline ends. Germline assignment: CDR1 SGHVS and CDR2 FNYEAQ. The CDR3 DNA is TGTGCCAGCAGCGCAACTAGCTCCTACGAGCAGTACTTC. It specifies CASSATSSYEQYF.

This rearrangement joins TRBV6-2 or TRBV6-3 to TRBJ2-7, with a weak D call TRBD1 (6 bases). Germline V gene data show CDR1 as MNHEY and CDR2 as SVGEGT. V was clipped by 5 bases and J by 4 bases, with 9 bases between them. The CDR3 is made up of 12 amino acids. CDR3 in amino acids: CASSPQGYEQYF. As DNA, the CDR3 is TGTGCCAGCAGTCCACAGGGATACGAGCAGTACTTC.

The genes are TRBV13 and TRBJ1-3; D unresolved. V lost 2 bases to trimming and J lost 4 bases, with 15 bases between them. The germline V gene has CDR1 PRHDT and CDR2 FYEKMQ (reference sequence). CDR3 length: 16 residues. CDR3 in DNA: TGTGCCAGCAGCTTACGTCAGGAAGGTGCGGGAAACACCATATATTTT. It is translated as CASSLRQEGAGNTIYF.

The chain carries TRBV19 and TRBJ2-1, with D hard to call. The V gene's germline CDR1 is LNHDA and CDR2 SQIVND (reference sequence). CDR3 length equals 13 residues. Trimming cost V 0 bases and J 9 bases, with 9 bases left between them. The DNA of the CDR3 is TGTGCCAGTAGTATAGATCGGTTCTCTGAGCAGTTCTTC. Its protein is CASSIDRFSEQFF.

The chain employs TRBV2 and TRBJ1-2, with a weak D call TRBD1 (5 bases). The germline V gene has CDR1 SNHLY and CDR2 FYNNEI. This CDR3 comprises 16 residues. V dropped 5 bases and J dropped 4 bases, with 20 bases sitting between them. CDR3 bases: TGTGCCAGCAGTCCCGCGGGGGTTGGACTCTTCTATGGCTACACCTTC. Translation: CASSPAGVGLFYGYTF.

A single count supports this clone. The chain employs TRBV7-2 and TRBJ1-1; D remains unclear. Trimming took off 7 bases at V and 1 base at J, with 13 bases between the two ends. Germline V gene sequence: CDR1 SGHTA, CDR2 FQGNSA. This CDR3 has 14 residues. The CDR3 here is CASTAGAGNTEAFF. CDR3 nucleotides: TGTGCCAGCACCGCAGGCGCGGGGAACACTGAAGCTTTCTTT.

The chain joins TRBV19 to TRBJ1-3; a possible D gene is TRBD1 (6 bases). The V end lost 4 bases, the J end lost 0 bases, and 10 bases lay between the germline ends. Germline-derived CDR1 and CDR2 are LNHDA and SQIVND (reference sequence). This CDR3 contains 15 residues. CDR3 coding DNA: TGTGCCAGTAGTACAGGGGTCTTCTCTGGAAACACCATATATTTT. Its protein product is CASSTGVFSGNTIYF. Using reference TRBV19 and TRBJ1-3 for the parts outside the CDR3, the full variable domain is DGGITQSPKYLFRKEGQNVTLSCEQNLNHDAMYWYRQDPGQGLRLIYYSQIVNDFQKGDIAEGYSVSREKKESFPLTVTSAQKNPTAFYLCASSTGVFSGNTIYFGEGSWLTVV.

The chain combines TRBV10-1 with TRBJ2-3; tentatively, D is TRBD2 (5 bases). Looked up from germline, CDR1 is WNHNN and CDR2 is SYGVQD (reference sequence). CDR3 length: 15 residues. Trimming shortened V by 4 bases and J by 5 bases, and 16 bases separated the two germline ends. This CDR3 reads CASSVTKTSGDTQYF. The CDR3 DNA reads TGCGCCAGCAGTGTGACTAAGACTTCGGGAGATACGCAGTATTTT.

The CDR3 nucleotides read TGTGCCTGGAGGGGACAGCACACTGAAGCTTTCTTT. It encodes CAWRGQHTEAFF. The chain joins TRBV30 to TRBJ1-1; TRBD1 matches 7 bases. Trimming took 3 bases from V and 3 from J; bases not matched to a gene: 1. Germline V gene data show CDR1 as GTSNPN and CDR2 as SVGIG (reference sequence). The CDR3 runs 12 residues. The whole variable domain, filled in from reference TRBV30 and TRBJ1-1, reads SQTIHQWPATLVQPVGSPLSLECTVEGTSNPNLYWYRQAAGRGLQLLFYSVGIGQISSEVPQNLSASRPQDRQFILSSKKLLLSDSGFYLCAWRGQHTEAFFGQGTRLTVV.

The rearrangement uses TRBV30 and TRBJ1-5, with D tentatively TRBD1 (6 bases). Trimming removed 2 bases from V and 0 bases from J, with 11 bases in between. Germline CDR1 and CDR2: GTSNPN and SVGIG (reference sequence). The CDR3 spans 15 residues. The CDR3 DNA reads TGTGCCTGGAGTCCCAGGGGTTATAGCAATCAGCCCCAGCATTTT. This sequence encodes CAWSPRGYSNQPQHF.

The V gene is TRBV19, the J gene TRBJ2-3, with 10 positions matching TRBD1. Germline CDR1 and CDR2: LNHDA and SQIVND (reference sequence). The CDR3 is made up of 13 amino acids. Germline trimming cut 6 bases from V and 4 bases from J; bases unmatched to any gene: 1. The CDR3 nucleotides are TGTGCCAGTAGGGACAGGGGGGCAGATACGCAGTATTTT. Protein: CASRDRGADTQYF.

The chain combines TRBV9 with TRBJ2-1; 7 positions match TRBD2. The CDR3 is 16 residues long. Germline CDR1 SGDLS, CDR2 YYNGEE. The V segment lost 0 bases and the J segment 4 bases; nucleotides outside the gene matches: 7. The CDR3 DNA reads TGTGCCAGCAGCGTAGTATTCAGCGGGGAGTACAATGAGCAGTTCTTC. This encodes CASSVVFSGEYNEQFF.

This rearrangement joins TRBV19 to TRBJ2-7, with D tentatively TRBD1 (6 bases). The V and J ends lost 4 bases and 4 bases respectively, with 11 bases between them. CDR1 LNHDA and CDR2 SQIVND come from the germline V gene (reference sequence). The CDR3 extends over 13 amino acids. CDR3 nucleotides: TGTGCCAGTAGTACACCACAGGGTTACGAGCAGTACTTC. It yields the protein CASSTPQGYEQYF.

The V gene is TRBV5-1, the J gene TRBJ1-5, with D possibly matching TRBD1 (6 bases). The CDR3 covers 15 residues. V dropped 2 bases and J dropped 6 bases, with 15 bases sitting between them. Germline assignment: CDR1 SGHRS and CDR2 YFSETQ. The CDR3 DNA reads as TGCGCCAGCAGCTTAGGGGACGGGGGGCGTCAGCCCCAGCATTTT. Translated: CASSLGDGGRQPQHF.

The rearrangement joins TRBV7-6 to TRBJ1-5; D may be TRBD1 (5 bases). The CDR3 has 13 residues. The germline V and J ends were trimmed by 4 bases and 6 bases, with 10 bases remaining between them. In germline, CDR1 is SGHVS, CDR2 FNYEAQ. The CDR3 DNA reads as TGTGCCAGCAGCTCCGGGGGGGGTCAGCCCCAGCATTTT. Its translation is CASSSGGGQPQHF. Variable domain in full (rest from reference TRBV7-6 and TRBJ1-5): GAGVSQSPRYKVTKRGQDVALRCDPISGHVSLYWYRQALGQGPEFLTYFNYEAQQDKSGLPNDRFSAERPEGSISTLTIQRTEQRDSAMYRCASSSGGGQPQHFGDGTRLSIL.

CDR3 DNA sequence: TGTGCCAGCACCCCGGGACAGGGCTTCAAAGAGTACTTC. Translation: CASTPGQGFKEYF. The chain carries TRBV2 and TRBJ2-7, with 9 positions matching TRBD1. Unmatched junction bases numbered 12, after V lost 7 bases and J lost 11 bases. Germline CDR1 reads SNHLY; CDR2 reads FYNNEI. The CDR3 has 13 residues.

This clone was seen only once. V is TRBV4-3 and J is TRBJ1-6; D call uncertain. Germline CDR1 reads LGHNA; CDR2 reads YSLEER. The V end was cut by 0 bases, the J end by 8 bases, with 11 bases between. The CDR3 sequence is 15 residues long. CDR3 nucleotide sequence: TGCGCCAGCAGCCAAGATCCCCGTTCGGATTCACCCCTCCACTTT. This codes for CASSQDPRSDSPLHF.

The rearrangement links TRBV19 to TRBJ2-3; D gene ambiguous. Trimming took 1 base from V and 6 from J, leaving 14 bases between them. Germline assignment: CDR1 LNHDA and CDR2 SQIVND (reference sequence). The CDR3 sequence is 15 residues long. The CDR3 coding sequence is TGTGCCAGTAGTATAGGTACTTCCCCTCGCGATACGCAGTATTTT. Its protein is CASSIGTSPRDTQYF.

V usage is TRBV20-1 and J usage is TRBJ2-5, with a weak D call TRBD2 (5 bases). V shed 5 bases and J shed 3 bases, with 7 bases lying between them. The germline CDR1 and CDR2 sequences are DFQATT and SNEGSKA (reference sequence). The CDR3 runs to 11 residues. Written as DNA, the CDR3 is TGCAGTGCTCGGACTGAAGAGACCCAGTACTTC. Its protein product is CSARTEETQYF.

The rearrangement links TRBV7-9 to TRBJ2-1, with 7 nucleotides matching TRBD2. Germline loops: CDR1 SEHNR, CDR2 FQNEAQ (reference sequence). The CDR3 length is 15 residues. Unmatched junction bases numbered 6, after V lost 5 bases and J lost 2 bases. The CDR3 loop is CASSHISGAYNEQFF. The CDR3 DNA follows: TGTGCCAGCAGCCACATCAGCGGGGCCTACAATGAGCAGTTCTTC.

This clone was observed a few times. The chain joins TRBV4-3 to TRBJ2-2, with D possibly being TRBD2 (5 bases). This CDR3 comprises 16 residues. Trimming left V 0 bases short and J 3 bases short, with 11 bases between. Germline values: CDR1 LGHNA, CDR2 YSLEER. CDR3 DNA: TGCGCCAGCAGCCAAGAGTTGCGGGCCGACACCGGGGAGCTGTTTTTT. Translated: CASSQELRADTGELFF.

V usage is TRBV28 and J usage is TRBJ1-2; D is possibly TRBD1 (6 bases). Trimming removed 5 bases at V and 2 bases at J, with 15 bases between. This CDR3 region has 15 residues. Germline assignment: CDR1 MDHEN and CDR2 SYDVKM. The CDR3 DNA is TGTGCCAGCAGTAAACAGGTTCAGGGGAACTATGGCTACACCTTC. Amino acids: CASSKQVQGNYGYTF.

This clone was recorded once. The V and J genes are TRBV7-2 and TRBJ1-5; D is uncertain. This CDR3 spans 17 amino acids. CDR1 is SGHTA, CDR2 FQGNSA, per germline. Deletions cut 2 bases from V and 0 bases from J, with 14 bases between. As DNA, the CDR3 is TGTGCCAGCAGCTTAAAGGGCGGACTCTATAGCAATCAGCCCCAGCATTTT. Residues: CASSLKGGLYSNQPQHF.

In DNA form, the CDR3 reads TGTGCCAGCAGTTACTCCCAGGGCAATCAGCCCCAGCATTTT. Amino acid sequence: CASSYSQGNQPQHF. The chain combines TRBV6-5 with TRBJ1-5; D gene uncertain. The CDR3 runs to 14 residues. Per the germline V gene, CDR1 is MNHEY and CDR2 is SVGAGI. V lost 0 bases to trimming and J lost 2 bases, with 5 bases between them.

The gene calls are TRBV7-2 and TRBJ2-3; 8 bases line up with TRBD1. From germline, CDR1 is SGHTA and CDR2 FQGNSA. CDR3 length: 14 amino acids. V trimming: 5 bases; J trimming: 5 bases; junction bases outside the gene matches: 6. The CDR3 sequence is CASSTLTGGDTQYF. The DNA for the CDR3 is TGTGCCAGCAGCACCCTCACAGGGGGAGATACGCAGTATTTT.

This clone has only one observation. The chain combines TRBV4-2 with TRBJ2-1; D is unclear. The CDR3 is made up of 16 amino acids. Germline CDR1 LGHNA, CDR2 YNFKEQ. V was cut by 0 bases and J by 4 bases, with 13 bases left in between. CDR3 loop: CASSQEVANQYNEQFF. The CDR3 nucleotides are TGTGCCAGCAGCCAAGAAGTAGCCAATCAATACAATGAGCAGTTCTTC.